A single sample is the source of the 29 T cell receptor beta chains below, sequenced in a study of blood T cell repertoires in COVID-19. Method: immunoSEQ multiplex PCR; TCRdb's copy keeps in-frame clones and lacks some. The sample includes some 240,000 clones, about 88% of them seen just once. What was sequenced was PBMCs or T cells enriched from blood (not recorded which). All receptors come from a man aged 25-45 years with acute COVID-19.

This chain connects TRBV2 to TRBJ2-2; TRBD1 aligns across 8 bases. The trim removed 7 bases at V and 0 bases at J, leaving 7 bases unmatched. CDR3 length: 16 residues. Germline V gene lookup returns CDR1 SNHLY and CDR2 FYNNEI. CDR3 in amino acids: CASITADRANTGELFF. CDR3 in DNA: TGTGCCAGCATCACAGCGGACAGGGCGAACACCGGGGAGCTGTTTTTT.

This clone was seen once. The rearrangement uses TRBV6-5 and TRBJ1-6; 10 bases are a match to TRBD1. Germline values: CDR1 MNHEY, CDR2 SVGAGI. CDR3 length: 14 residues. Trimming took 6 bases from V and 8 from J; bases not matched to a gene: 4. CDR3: CASRPGQGHSPLHF. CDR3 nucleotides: TGTGCCAGCAGACCGGGACAGGGGCATTCACCCCTCCACTTT.

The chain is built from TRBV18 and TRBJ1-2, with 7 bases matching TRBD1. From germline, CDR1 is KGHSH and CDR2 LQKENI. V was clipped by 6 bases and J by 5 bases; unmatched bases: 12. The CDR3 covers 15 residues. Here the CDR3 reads CASSQGTETGYGYTF. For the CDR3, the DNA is TGTGCCAGCTCGCAAGGGACGGAGACAGGGTATGGCTACACCTTC.

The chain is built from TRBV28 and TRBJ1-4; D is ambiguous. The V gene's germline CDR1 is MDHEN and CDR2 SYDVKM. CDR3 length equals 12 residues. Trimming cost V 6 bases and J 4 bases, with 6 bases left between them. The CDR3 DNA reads TGTGCCAGCAGGAGACATAATGAAAAACTGTTTTTT. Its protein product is CASRRHNEKLFF.

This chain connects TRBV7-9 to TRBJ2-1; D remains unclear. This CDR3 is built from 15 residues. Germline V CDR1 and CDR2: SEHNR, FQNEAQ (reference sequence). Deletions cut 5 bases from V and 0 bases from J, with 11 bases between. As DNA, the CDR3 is TGTGCCAGCAGCCTAAGAGTGAGCTCCTACAATGAGCAGTTCTTC. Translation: CASSLRVSSYNEQFF.

The CDR3 is CTSSQPTPGEGTDTQYF. CDR3 sequence (DNA): TGCACCAGCAGCCAACCAACTCCAGGGGAAGGCACAGATACGCAGTATTTT. This sequence joins TRBV1 and TRBJ2-3; the table's D call, TRBD1, has no DNA check behind it. TRBV1 is an annotated pseudogene. This CDR3 is 17 amino acids long.

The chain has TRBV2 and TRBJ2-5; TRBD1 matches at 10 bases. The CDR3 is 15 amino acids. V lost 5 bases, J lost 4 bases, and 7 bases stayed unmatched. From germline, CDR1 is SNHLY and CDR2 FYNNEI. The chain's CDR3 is CASSPDRGQRETQYF. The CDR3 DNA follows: TGTGCCAGCAGTCCCGACAGGGGGCAGCGAGAGACCCAGTACTTC. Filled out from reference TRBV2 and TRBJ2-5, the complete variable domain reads EPEVTQTPSHQVTQMGQEVILRCVPISNHLYFYWYRQILGQKVEFLVSFYNNEISEKSEIFDDQFSVERPDGSNFTLKIRSTKLEDSAMYFCASSPDRGQRETQYFGPGTRLLVL.

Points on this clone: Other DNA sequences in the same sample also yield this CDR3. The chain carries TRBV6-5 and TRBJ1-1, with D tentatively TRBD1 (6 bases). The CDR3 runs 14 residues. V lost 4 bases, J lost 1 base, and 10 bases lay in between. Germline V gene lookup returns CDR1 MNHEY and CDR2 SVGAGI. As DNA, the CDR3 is TGTGCCAGCAGTTCCCTGACAGGGAACACTGAAGCTTTCTTT. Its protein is CASSSLTGNTEAFF.

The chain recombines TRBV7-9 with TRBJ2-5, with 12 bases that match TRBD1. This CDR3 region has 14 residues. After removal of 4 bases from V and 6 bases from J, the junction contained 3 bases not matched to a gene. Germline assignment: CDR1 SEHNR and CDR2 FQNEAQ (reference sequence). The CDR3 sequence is CASSSGTGGQTQYF. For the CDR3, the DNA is TGTGCCAGCAGCTCCGGGACAGGGGGCCAGACCCAGTACTTC. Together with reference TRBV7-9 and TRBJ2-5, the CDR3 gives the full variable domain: DTGVSQNPRHKITKRGQNVTFRCDPISEHNRLYWYRQTLGQGPEFLTYFQNEAQLEKSRLLSDRFSAERPKGSFSTLEIQRTEQGDSAMYLCASSSGTGGQTQYFGPGTRLLVL.

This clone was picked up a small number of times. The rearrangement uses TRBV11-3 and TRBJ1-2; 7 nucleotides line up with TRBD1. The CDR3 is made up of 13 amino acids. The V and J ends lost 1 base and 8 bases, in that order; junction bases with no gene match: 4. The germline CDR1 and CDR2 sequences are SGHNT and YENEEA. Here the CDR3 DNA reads TGTGCCAGCAGCTTAGCGGACAGGCGGGGCTACACCTTC. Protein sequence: CASSLADRRGYTF. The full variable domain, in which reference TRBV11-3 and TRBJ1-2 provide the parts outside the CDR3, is EAGVVQSPRYKIIEKKQPVAFWCNPISGHNTLYWYLQNLGQGPELLIRYENEEAVDDSQLPKDRFSAERLKGVDSTLKIQPAELGDSAVYLCASSLADRRGYTFGSGTRLTVV.

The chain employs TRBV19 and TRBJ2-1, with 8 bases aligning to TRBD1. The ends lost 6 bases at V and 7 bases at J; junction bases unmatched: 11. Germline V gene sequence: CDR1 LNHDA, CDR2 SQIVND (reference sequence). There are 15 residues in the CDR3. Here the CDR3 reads CASSPQAGGRNEQFF. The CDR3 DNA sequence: TGTGCCAGTAGCCCGCAGGCAGGGGGCCGGAATGAGCAGTTCTTC.

The CDR3 nucleotides read TGTGCCAGCAGCCAAGATCGGGCTAGCGGGAGCTTCACCGGGGAGCTGTTTTTT. Its translation: CASSQDRASGSFTGELFF. The chain recombines TRBV4-2 with TRBJ2-2; TRBD2 matches 10 bases. Germline V gives CDR1 LGHNA, CDR2 YNFKEQ. The junction had 8 bases not matched to a gene; V was cut back by 0 bases and J by 4 bases. The length of the CDR3 is 18 residues.

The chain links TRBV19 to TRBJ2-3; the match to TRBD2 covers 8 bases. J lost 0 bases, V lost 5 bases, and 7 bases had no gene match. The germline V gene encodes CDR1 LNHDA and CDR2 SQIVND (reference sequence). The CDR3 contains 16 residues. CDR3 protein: CASSAPSGGSTDTQYF. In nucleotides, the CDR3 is TGTGCCAGTAGTGCACCCAGCGGGGGTAGCACAGATACGCAGTATTTT. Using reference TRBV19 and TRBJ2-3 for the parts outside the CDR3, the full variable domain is DGGITQSPKYLFRKEGQNVTLSCEQNLNHDAMYWYRQDPGQGLRLIYYSQIVNDFQKGDIAEGYSVSREKKESFPLTVTSAQKNPTAFYLCASSAPSGGSTDTQYFGPGTRLTVL.

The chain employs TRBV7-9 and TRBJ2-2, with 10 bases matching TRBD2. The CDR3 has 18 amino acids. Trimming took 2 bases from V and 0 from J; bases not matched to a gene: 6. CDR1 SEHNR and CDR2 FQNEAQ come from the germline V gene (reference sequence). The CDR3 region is CASSLRGSGGTNTGELFF. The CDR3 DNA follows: TGTGCCAGCAGCTTACGGGGTAGCGGGGGGACGAACACCGGGGAGCTGTTTTTT.

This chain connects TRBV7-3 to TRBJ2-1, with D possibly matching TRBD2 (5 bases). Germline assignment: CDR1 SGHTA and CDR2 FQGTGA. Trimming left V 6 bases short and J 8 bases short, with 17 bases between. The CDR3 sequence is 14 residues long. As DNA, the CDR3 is TGTGCCAGCAGTCCGCGGACTGGATTCGATGAGCAGTTCTTC. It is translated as CASSPRTGFDEQFF.

The CDR3 protein is CASSGGNEGLAGGSGVHNEQFF. The CDR3 region has the DNA TGTGCCAGCAGCGGGGGGAACGAGGGACTAGCGGGAGGGTCCGGTGTTCACAATGAGCAGTTCTTC. The chain employs TRBV7-9 and TRBJ2-1, with 16 bases fitting TRBD2. The CDR3 has 22 amino acids. V shed 5 bases, J shed 5 bases, and the junction held 21 bases outside the gene matches. CDR1 and CDR2 (germline): SEHNR, FQNEAQ (reference sequence).

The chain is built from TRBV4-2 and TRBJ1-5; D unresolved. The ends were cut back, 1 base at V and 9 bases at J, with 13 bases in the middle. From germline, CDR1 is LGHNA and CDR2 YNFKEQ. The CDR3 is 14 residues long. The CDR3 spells CASSQAGPLGPQHF. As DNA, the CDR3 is TGTGCCAGCAGCCAAGCCGGGCCACTAGGGCCCCAGCATTTT.

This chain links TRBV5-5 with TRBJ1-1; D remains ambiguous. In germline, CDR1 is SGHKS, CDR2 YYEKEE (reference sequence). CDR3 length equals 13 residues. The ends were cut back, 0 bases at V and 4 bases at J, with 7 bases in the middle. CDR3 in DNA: TGTGCCAGCAGCTTGGAATCTTTCACTGAAGCTTTCTTT. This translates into CASSLESFTEAFF.

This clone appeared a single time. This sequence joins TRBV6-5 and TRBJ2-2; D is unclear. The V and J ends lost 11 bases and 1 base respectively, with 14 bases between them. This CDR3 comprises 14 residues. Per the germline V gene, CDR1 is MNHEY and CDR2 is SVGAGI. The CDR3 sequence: CACYSTLNTGELFF. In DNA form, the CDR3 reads TGTGCCTGCTATTCCACCTTGAACACCGGGGAGCTGTTTTTT.

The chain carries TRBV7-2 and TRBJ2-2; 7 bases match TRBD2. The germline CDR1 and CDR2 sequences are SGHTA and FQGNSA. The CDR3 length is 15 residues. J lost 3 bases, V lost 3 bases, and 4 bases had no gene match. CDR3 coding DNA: TGTGCCAGCAGCTTTGGGCTAGCGGACACCGGGGAGCTGTTTTTT. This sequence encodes CASSFGLADTGELFF.

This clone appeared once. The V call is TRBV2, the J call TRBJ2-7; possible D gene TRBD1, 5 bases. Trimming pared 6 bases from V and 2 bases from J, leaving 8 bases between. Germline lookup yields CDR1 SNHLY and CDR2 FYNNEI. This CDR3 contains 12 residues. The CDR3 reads CASSRVPYEQYV. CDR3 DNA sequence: TGTGCCAGCAGCAGGGTTCCCTACGAGCAGTACGTC.

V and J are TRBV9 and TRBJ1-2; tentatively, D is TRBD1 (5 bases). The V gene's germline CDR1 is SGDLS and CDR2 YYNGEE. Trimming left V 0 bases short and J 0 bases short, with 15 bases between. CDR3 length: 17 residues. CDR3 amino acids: CASSVAPTASANYGYTF. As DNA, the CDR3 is TGTGCCAGCAGCGTAGCCCCGACAGCCTCCGCTAACTATGGCTACACCTTC. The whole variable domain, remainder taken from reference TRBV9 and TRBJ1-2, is DSGVTQTPKHLITATGQRVTLRCSPRSGDLSVYWYQQSLDQGLQFLIQYYNGEERAKGNILERFSAQQFPDLHSELNLSSLELGDSALYFCASSVAPTASANYGYTFGSGTRLTVV.

CDR3 DNA: TGTGCCACCAGTGACCCTAGCGGGGGGGCTAACTACAATGAGCAGTTCTTC. This sequence encodes CATSDPSGGANYNEQFF. The chain links TRBV24-1 to TRBJ2-1, with 12 positions matching TRBD2. V was pared by 4 bases and J by 3 bases, with 6 bases of the junction left unmatched. Germline lookup yields CDR1 KGHDR and CDR2 SFDVKD. The CDR3 contains 17 residues.

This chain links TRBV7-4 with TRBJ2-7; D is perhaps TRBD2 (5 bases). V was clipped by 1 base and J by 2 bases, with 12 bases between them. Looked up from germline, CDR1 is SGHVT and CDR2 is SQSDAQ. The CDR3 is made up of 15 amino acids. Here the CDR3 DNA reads TGTGCCAGCAGCTTAGTATCGGGGTGCCCCTACGAGCAGTACGTC. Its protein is CASSLVSGCPYEQYV.

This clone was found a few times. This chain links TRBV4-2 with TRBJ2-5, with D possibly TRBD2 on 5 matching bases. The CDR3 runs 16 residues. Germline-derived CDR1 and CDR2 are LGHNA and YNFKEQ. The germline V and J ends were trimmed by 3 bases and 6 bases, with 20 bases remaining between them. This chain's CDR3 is CASSHSEGVIEKTQYF. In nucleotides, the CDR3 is TGTGCCAGCAGCCACTCAGAGGGAGTTATTGAAAAGACCCAGTACTTC.

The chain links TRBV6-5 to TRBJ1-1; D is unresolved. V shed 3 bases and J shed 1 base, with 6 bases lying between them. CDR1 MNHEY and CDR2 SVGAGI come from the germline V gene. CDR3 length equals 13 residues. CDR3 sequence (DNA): TGTGCCAGCAGTTATGAGGGGAACACTGAAGCTTTCTTT. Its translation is CASSYEGNTEAFF.

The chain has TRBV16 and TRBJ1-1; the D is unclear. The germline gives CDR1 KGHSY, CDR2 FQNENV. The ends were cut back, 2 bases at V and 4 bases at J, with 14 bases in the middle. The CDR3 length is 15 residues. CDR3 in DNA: TGTGCCAGCAGCCAAGGGAGGTTGGGTGGCACTGAAGCTTTCTTT. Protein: CASSQGRLGGTEAFF.

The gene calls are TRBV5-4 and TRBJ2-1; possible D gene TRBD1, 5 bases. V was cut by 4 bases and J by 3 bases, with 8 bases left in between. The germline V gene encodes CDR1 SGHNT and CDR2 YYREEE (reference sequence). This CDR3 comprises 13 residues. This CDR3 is CASSLDSYNEQFF. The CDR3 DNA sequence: TGTGCCAGCAGCCTAGACAGCTACAATGAGCAGTTCTTC.

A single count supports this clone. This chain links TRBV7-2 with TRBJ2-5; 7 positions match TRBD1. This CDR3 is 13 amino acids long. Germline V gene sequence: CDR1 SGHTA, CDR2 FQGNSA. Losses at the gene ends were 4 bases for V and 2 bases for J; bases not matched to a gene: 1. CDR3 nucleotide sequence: TGTGCCAGCAGCTCGGGACAGCAAGAGACCCAGTACTTC. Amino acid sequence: CASSSGQQETQYF. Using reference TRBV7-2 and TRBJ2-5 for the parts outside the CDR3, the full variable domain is GAGVSQSPSNKVTEKGKDVELRCDPISGHTALYWYRQSLGQGLEFLIYFQGNSAPDKSGLPSDRFSAERTGGSVSTLTIQRTQQEDSAVYLCASSSGQQETQYFGPGTRLLVL.